What follows describes a single T cell receptor beta chain. Its antigen is unknown. This sample was taken from a study of T cells in localized non-small cell lung cancer. Profiling relied on immunoSEQ multiplex PCR, and the TCRdb table lists in-frame clones only, not all of them. Here the sample spans tens of thousands of clones, 90% being singletons. Deletions cut 8 bases from V and 1 base from J, with 16 bases between. Per the germline V gene, CDR1 is SNHLY and CDR2 is FYNNEI. CDR3 length: 15 residues. Study outcomes and limitations: Among the top 100 tumor clones, a median about 60 appeared in adjacent lung. There was higher T cell clonality in uninvolved adjacent lung than in tumor, and it was highest there. Since sequencing was restricted to only one region of the tumor, intratumor heterogeneity remains a possibility.

The source is a woman aged 40-69 years with stage I lung adenocarcinoma. This material consisted of peripheral blood, taken before any cancer treatment. The V call is TRBV2, the J call TRBJ2-3; weak D call: TRBD2 (7 bases). Here the CDR3 DNA reads TGTGCCAGCCACATTGGGGGGGCCCGCACAGATACGCAGTATTTT. This codes for CASHIGGARTDTQYF. Full variable domain (remainder filled in from reference TRBV2 and TRBJ2-3): EPEVTQTPSHQVTQMGQEVILRCVPISNHLYFYWYRQILGQKVEFLVSFYNNEISEKSEIFDDQFSVERPDGSNFTLKIRSTKLEDSAMYFCASHIGGARTDTQYFGPGTRLTVL.